These 15 T cell receptor beta chains were sequenced from one sample in a study of human T cells and chemical hapten exposure. Time point indicated: pre-sensitization, week 0. As to treatment: therapeutic diphenylcyclopropenone sensitization with weekly scalp DPC. In TCRdb, the RACE reads were re-called with MiXCR into one record per CDR3 protein. The data hold 250,000 or so distinct CDR3 sequences, with 7.5% to 9% observed a single time. The sequencing used whole blood, collected in connection with sensitization to the hapten diphenylcyclopropenone (DPC). These receptors were taken from a man younger than 35 with alopecia areata. Some clones in this sample may be carry-over from other donors' samples.

The table lists this clonotype with a few counts. V gene TRBV6-5 combines with J gene TRBJ1-2; no clear D. There are 12 residues in the CDR3. Germline V gene sequence: CDR1 MNHEY, CDR2 SVGAGI. V was trimmed by 8 bases and J by 1 base, leaving 8 bases between them. The CDR3 here is CASWVGNYGYTF. Here the CDR3 DNA reads TGTGCCAGCTGGGTGGGTAACTATGGCTACACCTTC.

This clonotype was observed a handful of times. The chain recombines TRBV12-3 or TRBV12-4 with TRBJ2-7; 9 positions agree with TRBD1. The CDR3 consists of 16 residues. The V gene end was trimmed by 6 bases and the J gene end by 0 bases; junction bases not matched to a gene: 9. CDR3 DNA sequence: TGTGCCAGCAGCAGGGGGGACAGGGCCAGCTCCTACGAGCAGTACTTC. As protein: CASSRGDRASSYEQYF.

V usage is TRBV11-2 and J usage is TRBJ1-2; a weak D match, TRBD1 (5 bases). V was clipped by 6 bases and J by 0 bases, with 14 bases between them. The CDR3 is 15 residues long. Germline CDR1 is SGHAT and CDR2 is FQNNGV. The CDR3 reads CASSRGRAANYGYTF. As DNA, the CDR3 is TGTGCCAGCAGTCGGGGCAGGGCGGCTAACTATGGCTACACCTTC.

By proportion, this clonotype is medium-sized. The gene calls are TRBV11-2 and TRBJ2-5; D might be TRBD2 (5 bases). V lost 5 bases to trimming and J lost 2 bases, with 21 bases between them. The CDR3 sequence is 17 residues long. CDR1 and CDR2 from the germline V gene are SGHAT and FQNNGV. For the CDR3, the DNA is TGTGCCAGCAGCCTGGGCTCTGCGGGCGTAACACAAGAGACCCAGTACTTC. Translating it yields CASSLGSAGVTQETQYF. Together with reference TRBV11-2 and TRBJ2-5, the CDR3 gives the full variable domain: EAGVAQSPRYKIIEKRQSVAFWCNPISGHATLYWYQQILGQGPKLLIQFQNNGVVDDSQLPKDRFSAERLKGVDSTLKIQPAKLEDSAVYLCASSLGSAGVTQETQYFGPGTRLLVL.

The chain couples TRBV12-3 or TRBV12-4 to TRBJ1-5; no clear D. V was trimmed by 3 bases and J by 4 bases, leaving 16 bases between them. The CDR3 sequence is 16 residues long. The CDR3 region has the DNA TGTGCCAGCAGTTTCTTTGGCACAACCTCAAATCAGCCCCAGCATTTT. It encodes CASSFFGTTSNQPQHF.

The chain recombines TRBV9 with TRBJ1-6; D is possibly TRBD1 (5 bases). CDR1 SGDLS and CDR2 YYNGEE come from the germline V gene. V dropped 0 bases and J dropped 6 bases, with 16 bases sitting between them. This CDR3 comprises 17 residues. This CDR3 reads CASSVGGGRVANSPLHF. In DNA form, the CDR3 reads TGTGCCAGCAGCGTAGGGGGTGGCAGGGTGGCTAATTCACCCCTCCACTTT.

This clonotype was detected a few times. This rearrangement joins TRBV4-3 to TRBJ1-2, with 11 bases lining up with TRBD1. The CDR3 loop spans 16 amino acids. Losses at the gene ends were 4 bases for V and 4 bases for J; bases not matched to a gene: 8. From germline, CDR1 is LGHNA and CDR2 YSLEER. The CDR3 DNA reads as TGCGCCAGCAGCCGAGGACAGGGGGCGCATAGCTATGGCTACACCTTC. Translating gives CASSRGQGAHSYGYTF.

The rearrangement joins TRBV5-6 to TRBJ2-4; D gene unclear. Trimming took off 1 base at V and 0 bases at J, with 8 bases between the two ends. Germline V gene data show CDR1 as SGHDT and CDR2 as YYEEEE. This CDR3 spans 15 amino acids. CDR3: CASSLNLVAKNIQYF. The CDR3 DNA reads TGTGCCAGCAGCTTGAATCTGGTAGCCAAAAACATTCAGTACTTC.

There are many counts of this clonotype. V and J are TRBV5-1 and TRBJ2-3; D remains ambiguous. Germline V gives CDR1 SGHRS, CDR2 YFSETQ. Trimming pared 6 bases from V and 1 base from J, leaving 6 bases between. The CDR3 loop spans 12 amino acids. CDR3: CASTPGTDTQYF. CDR3 in DNA: TGCGCCAGCACCCCAGGCACAGATACGCAGTATTTT.

This clonotype appeared many times. This sequence joins TRBV24-1 and TRBJ1-1; no firm D call. This CDR3 is 11 amino acids long. Trimming left V 6 bases short and J 3 bases short, with 4 bases between. CDR1 is KGHDR, CDR2 SFDVKD, per germline. The DNA for the CDR3 is TGTGCCACCAGTACACACACTGAAGCTTTCTTT. This gives the protein CATSTHTEAFF.

CDR3 nucleotide sequence: TGTGCCAGCACTATTTGGGCTAACTATGGCTACACCTTC. This translates into CASTIWANYGYTF. The chain couples TRBV6-6 to TRBJ1-2, with D hard to call. V lost 7 bases and J 0 bases, leaving 9 bases between the germline ends. The CDR3 length is 13 residues. Looked up from germline, CDR1 is MNHNY and CDR2 is SVGAGI (reference sequence).

The chain recombines TRBV13 with TRBJ2-2, with D possibly TRBD2 on 6 matching bases. The CDR3 runs 15 residues. Trimming cost V 5 bases and J 5 bases, with 15 bases left between them. Germline values: CDR1 PRHDT, CDR2 FYEKMQ (reference sequence). CDR3 amino acids: CASSPRTAGTGELFF. For the CDR3, the DNA is TGTGCCAGCAGCCCACGGACCGCGGGGACCGGGGAGCTGTTTTTT.

This clonotype was observed many times. This chain uses TRBV10-3 with TRBJ2-7; 9 nucleotides line up with TRBD1. The CDR3 extends over 14 amino acids. Germline V CDR1 and CDR2: ENHRY, SYGVKD. Trimming cost V 7 bases and J 6 bases; bases outside gene matches: 10. The CDR3 loop is CAIKGDGTGFEQYV. In nucleotides, the CDR3 is TGTGCCATCAAGGGGGATGGGACAGGGTTCGAGCAGTACGTC.

Many counts were recorded for this clonotype. The rearrangement links TRBV29-1 to TRBJ2-3; D is ambiguous. This CDR3 region has 12 residues. CDR1 is SQVTM, CDR2 ANQGSEA, per germline. V lost 4 bases, J lost 2 bases, and 7 bases lay in between. Here the CDR3 reads CSVAQLTDTQYF. The CDR3 region has the DNA TGCAGCGTTGCACAGCTCACAGATACGCAGTATTTT.

The chain has TRBV7-2 and TRBJ2-1; 10 nucleotides agree with TRBD2. The germline V gene has CDR1 SGHTA and CDR2 FQGNSA. V lost 8 bases and J lost 6; bases outside the gene matches: 7. The CDR3 is 14 amino acids. The chain's CDR3 is CASWAGLAINEQFF. The CDR3 DNA sequence: TGTGCCAGCTGGGCGGGACTAGCGATCAATGAGCAGTTCTTC.